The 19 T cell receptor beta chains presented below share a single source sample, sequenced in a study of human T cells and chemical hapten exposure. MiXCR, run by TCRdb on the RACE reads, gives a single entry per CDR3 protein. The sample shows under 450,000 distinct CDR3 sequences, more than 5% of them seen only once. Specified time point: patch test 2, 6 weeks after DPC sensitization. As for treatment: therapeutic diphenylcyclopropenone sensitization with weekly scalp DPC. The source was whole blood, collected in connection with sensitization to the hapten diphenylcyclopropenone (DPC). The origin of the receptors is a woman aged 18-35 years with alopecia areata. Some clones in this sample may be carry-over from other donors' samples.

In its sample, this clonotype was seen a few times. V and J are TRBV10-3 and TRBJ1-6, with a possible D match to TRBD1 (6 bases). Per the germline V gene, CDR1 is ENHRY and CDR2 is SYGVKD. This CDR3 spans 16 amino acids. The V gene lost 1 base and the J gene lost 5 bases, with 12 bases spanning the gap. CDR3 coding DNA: TGTGCCATCAGTGAGTTCGGGGGGCGGAATAATTCACCCCTCCACTTT. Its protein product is CAISEFGGRNNSPLHF.

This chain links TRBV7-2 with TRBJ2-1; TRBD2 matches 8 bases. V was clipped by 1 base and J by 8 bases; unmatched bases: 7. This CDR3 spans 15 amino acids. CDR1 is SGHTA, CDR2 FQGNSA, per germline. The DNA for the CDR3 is TGTGCCAGCAGCTTAGATCAGCGGGGGTTCGATGAGCAGTTCTTC. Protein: CASSLDQRGFDEQFF.

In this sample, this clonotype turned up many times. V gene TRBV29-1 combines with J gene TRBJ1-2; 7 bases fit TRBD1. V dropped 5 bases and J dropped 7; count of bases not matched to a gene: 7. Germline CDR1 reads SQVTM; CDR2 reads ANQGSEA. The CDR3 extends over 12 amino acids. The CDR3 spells CSVLRDSGGYTF. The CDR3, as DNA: TGCAGCGTTTTACGGGACAGTGGTGGCTACACCTTC.

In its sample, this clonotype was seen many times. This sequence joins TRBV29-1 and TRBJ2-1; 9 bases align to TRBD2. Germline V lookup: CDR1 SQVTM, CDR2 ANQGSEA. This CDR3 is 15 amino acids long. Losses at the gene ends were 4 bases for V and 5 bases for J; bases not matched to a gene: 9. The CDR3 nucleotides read TGCAGCGTTGGCGGTAGCGGGGGACCCAACAATGAGCAGTTCTTC. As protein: CSVGGSGGPNNEQFF.

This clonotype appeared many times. The CDR3 protein is CASSLLQMNTEAFF. In DNA form, the CDR3 reads TGCGCCAGCAGCTTGCTACAGATGAACACTGAAGCTTTCTTT. The chain uses TRBV5-1 and TRBJ1-1; D unclear. V was trimmed by 1 base and J by 0 bases, leaving 7 bases between them. CDR1 is SGHRS and CDR2 is YFSETQ in the germline V gene. The CDR3 consists of 14 residues.

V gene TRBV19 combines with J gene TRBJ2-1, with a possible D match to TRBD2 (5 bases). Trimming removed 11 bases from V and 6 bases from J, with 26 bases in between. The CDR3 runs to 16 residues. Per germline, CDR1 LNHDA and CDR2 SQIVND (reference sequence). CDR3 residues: CAGTTPGETPFNEQFF. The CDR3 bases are TGTGCCGGTACTACCCCCGGGGAAACACCCTTCAATGAGCAGTTCTTC.

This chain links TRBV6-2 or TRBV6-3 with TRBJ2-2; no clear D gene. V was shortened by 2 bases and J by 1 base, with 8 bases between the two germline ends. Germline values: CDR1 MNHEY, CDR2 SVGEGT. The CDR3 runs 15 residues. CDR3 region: CASSYNWENTGELFF. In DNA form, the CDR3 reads TGTGCCAGCAGTTACAACTGGGAGAACACCGGGGAGCTGTTTTTT.

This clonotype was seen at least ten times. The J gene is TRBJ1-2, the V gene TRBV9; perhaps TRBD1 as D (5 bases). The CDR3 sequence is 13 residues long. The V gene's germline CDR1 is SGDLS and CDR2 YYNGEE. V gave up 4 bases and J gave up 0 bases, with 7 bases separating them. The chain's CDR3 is CASSSTANYGYTF. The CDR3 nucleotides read TGTGCCAGCAGCTCGACAGCTAACTATGGCTACACCTTC.

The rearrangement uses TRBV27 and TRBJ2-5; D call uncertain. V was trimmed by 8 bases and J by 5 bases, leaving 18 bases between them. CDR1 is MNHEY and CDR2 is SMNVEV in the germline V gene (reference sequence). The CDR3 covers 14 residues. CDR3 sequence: CASSTWILGETQYF. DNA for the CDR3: TGTGCCAGCTCCACGTGGATCCTGGGGGAGACCCAGTACTTC.

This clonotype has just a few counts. CDR3 nucleotides: TGTGCCAGCAGTCTGAACCTGGGACGTTCCTACAATGAGCAGTTCTTC. Translation: CASSLNLGRSYNEQFF. V usage is TRBV7-9 and J usage is TRBJ2-1; the D gene could be TRBD1 or TRBD2 (5 bases each). Germline loops: CDR1 SEHNR, CDR2 FQNEAQ (reference sequence). The CDR3 spans 16 residues. Deletions cut 6 bases from V and 1 base from J, with 16 bases between.

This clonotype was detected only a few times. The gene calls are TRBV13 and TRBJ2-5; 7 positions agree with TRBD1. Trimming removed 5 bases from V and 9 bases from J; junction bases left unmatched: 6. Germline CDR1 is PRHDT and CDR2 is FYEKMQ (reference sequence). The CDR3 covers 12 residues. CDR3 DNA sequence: TGTGCCAGCAGCACAGGGGTGGATGCCCAGTACTTC. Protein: CASSTGVDAQYF.

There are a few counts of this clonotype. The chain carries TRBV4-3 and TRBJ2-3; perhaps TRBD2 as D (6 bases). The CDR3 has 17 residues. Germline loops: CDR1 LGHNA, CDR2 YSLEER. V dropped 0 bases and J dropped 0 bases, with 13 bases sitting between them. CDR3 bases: TGCGCCAGCAGCCAAGATCTGAAACGGGGGAGCACAGATACGCAGTATTTT. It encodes CASSQDLKRGSTDTQYF.

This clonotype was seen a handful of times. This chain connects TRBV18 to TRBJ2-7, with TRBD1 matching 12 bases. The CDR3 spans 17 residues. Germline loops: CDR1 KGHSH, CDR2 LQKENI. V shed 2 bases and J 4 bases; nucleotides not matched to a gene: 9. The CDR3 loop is CASSPGAGTGGGYEQYF. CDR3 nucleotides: TGTGCCAGCTCACCAGGGGCCGGGACAGGGGGCGGTTACGAGCAGTACTTC. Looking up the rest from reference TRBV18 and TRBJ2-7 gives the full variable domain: NAGVMQNPRHLVRRRGQEARLRCSPMKGHSHVYWYRQLPEEGLKFMVYLQKENIIDESGMPKERFSAEFPKEGPSILRIQQVVRGDSAAYFCASSPGAGTGGGYEQYFGPGTRLTVT.

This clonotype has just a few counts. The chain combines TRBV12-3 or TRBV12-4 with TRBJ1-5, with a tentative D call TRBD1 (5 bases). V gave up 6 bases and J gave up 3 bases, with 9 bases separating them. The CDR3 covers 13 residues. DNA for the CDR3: TGTGCCAGCAGGGGACTTATCAATCAGCCCCAGCATTTT. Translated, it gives CASRGLINQPQHF.

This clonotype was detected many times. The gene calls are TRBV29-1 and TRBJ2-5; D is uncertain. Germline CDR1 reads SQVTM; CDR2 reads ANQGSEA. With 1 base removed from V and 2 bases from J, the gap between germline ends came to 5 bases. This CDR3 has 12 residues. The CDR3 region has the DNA TGCAGCGTTGAAGTAGGTCAAGAGACCCAGTACTTC. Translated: CSVEVGQETQYF.

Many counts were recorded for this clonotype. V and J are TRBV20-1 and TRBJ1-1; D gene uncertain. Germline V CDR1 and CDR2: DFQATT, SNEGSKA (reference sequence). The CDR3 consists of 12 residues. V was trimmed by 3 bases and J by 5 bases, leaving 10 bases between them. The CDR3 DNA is TGCAGTGCTAGTAGGTCAAGGACTGAAGCTTTCTTT. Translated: CSASRSRTEAFF.

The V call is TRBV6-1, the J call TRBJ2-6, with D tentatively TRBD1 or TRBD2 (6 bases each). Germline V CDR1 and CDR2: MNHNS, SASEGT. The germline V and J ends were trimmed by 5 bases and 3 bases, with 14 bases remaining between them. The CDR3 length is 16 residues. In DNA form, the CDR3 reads TGTGCCAGCAGTAGGGAAGGGGGGCTTGGGGCCAACGTCCTGACTTTC. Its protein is CASSREGGLGANVLTF.

CDR3 coding DNA: TGTGCCAGTCGTGGGACACCGAACACCGGGGAGCTGTTTTTT. It translates to CASRGTPNTGELFF. The chain is built from TRBV19 and TRBJ2-2, with D tentatively TRBD1 (6 bases). Deletions cut 8 bases from V and 0 bases from J, with 10 bases between. The CDR3 consists of 14 residues. Germline CDR1 is LNHDA and CDR2 is SQIVND (reference sequence).

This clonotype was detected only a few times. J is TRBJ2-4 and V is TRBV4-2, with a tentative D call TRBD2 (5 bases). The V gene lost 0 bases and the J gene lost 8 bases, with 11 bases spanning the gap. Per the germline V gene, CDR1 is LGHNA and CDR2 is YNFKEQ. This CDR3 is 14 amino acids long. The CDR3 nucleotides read TGTGCCAGCAGCCAAGAAGGTCCGCGGGACATTCAGTACTTC. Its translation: CASSQEGPRDIQYF.